The text below deals with one T cell receptor (beta chain). Its matching antigen is unknown. Data came from immunoSEQ multiplex PCR; TCRdb stores just in-frame clones and leaves some out. The data show approximately 420,000 clones, approximately 88% seen once. This specimen belongs to a study of Ad26.COV2.S vaccination and SARS-CoV-2 variants. Study-level background: Administration of Ad26.COV2.S was intramuscular, either once or twice 56 days apart. Notes on the study in general: Non-spike TCR breadth was similar in vaccine and placebo recipients. An underestimation of total T cell responses may have resulted from the TCR breadth and depth analyses.

The treatment is: around 19 received Ad26.COV2.S at low or high dose, single or two shots; about 5 received placebo; per-sample allocation not given. Sampling took place 63 days after the first vaccine or placebo injection. Vaccine was an Ad26 vector expressing Wuhan-strain SARS-CoV-2 spike. The V gene's germline CDR1 is LNHDA and CDR2 SQIVND (reference sequence). The CDR3 consists of 15 residues. The germline V and J ends were trimmed by 3 bases and 2 bases, with 12 bases remaining between them. The rearrangement joins TRBV19 to TRBJ2-3; D gene uncertain. The TCR was taken from a person between 18 and 65 years old who received the Ad26.COV2.S COVID-19 vaccine or a placebo. This sample comprised peripheral blood, obtained in a trial of Ad26.COV2.S vaccine versus placebo. The CDR3 region has the DNA TGTGCCAGTAGTATTAGTCCGGGCTACACAGATACGCAGTATTTT. Translation gives CASSISPGYTDTQYF.